This T cell receptor beta chain was found in a study of OX40 agonist ivuxolimab in advanced cancers. For the study at large: With ivuxolimab, an agonistic anti-OX40 (CD134) antibody, patients were treated.

This CDR3 spans 14 amino acids. V shed 0 bases, J shed 8 bases, and the junction held 2 bases outside the gene matches. Per the germline V gene, CDR1 is SGHTA and CDR2 is FQGTGA. Concerning this clone itself: Its antigen remains unidentified.

This table comes from immunoSEQ multiplex PCR, and its TCRdb copy is limited to in-frame clones, with some not included. The data hold about 48,000 clones, with less than 85% observed a single time. General study results and limits: By week 6 at 0.1 to 3.0 mg/kg, blood CD4+ and CD8+ T cells had expanded clonally. With doses of 0.1-3.0 mg/kg, partial responders showed among the lowest clonal expansion. Expanded clones were, on average, more numerous in CD8+ T cells than in CD4+.

This material consisted of CD4+ or CD8+ T cells sorted from blood, taken in a trial of the OX40 agonist ivuxolimab. This sequence was found in an adult with an advanced solid tumor such as melanoma, head and neck, liver or kidney cancer. This chain connects TRBV7-3 to TRBJ2-1, with 9 bases identical to TRBD1. The CDR3 region is CASSLTGTGYEQFF. Written as DNA, the CDR3 is TGTGCCAGCAGCTTAACGGGGACAGGGTATGAGCAGTTCTTC.